Presented here are 20 T cell receptor beta chains from one specimen sequenced in a study of blood T cells in healthy people across ages. With a J-beta primer mix and a sample-barcoded 5' primer, a second PCR ran roughly 6 to 12 cycles. TCRdb re-called the 5' RACE reads through MiXCR, storing one row per CDR3 protein. The sample has over 1.5 million distinct CDR3 sequences; around 50% are singletons. The sequenced sample was blood. These receptors all stem from a woman between 40 and 50 years old in good health.

The V and J genes are TRBV6-6 and TRBJ2-5; D gene ambiguous. The tail of the sequence fits TRBJ2-7 better, so the J call may be wrong. CDR3 size: 15 residues. The V gene's germline CDR1 is MNHNY and CDR2 SVGAGI (reference sequence). CDR3 DNA: TGTGCCAGCAGTTACTCACAAGACCGCTACAACGAGCAGTACTTC. Its translation: CASSYSQDRYNEQYF.

The chain recombines TRBV7-2 with TRBJ2-7; D is undetermined. CDR1 SGHTA and CDR2 FQGNSA come from the germline V gene. This CDR3 region has 15 residues. Trimming left V 2 bases short and J 0 bases short, with 11 bases between. CDR3 residues: CASSLREISSYEQYF. DNA of the CDR3: TGTGCCAGCAGCTTAAGGGAAATCAGCTCCTACGAGCAGTACTTC.

There are a few counts of this clonotype. The chain uses TRBV29-1 and TRBJ2-7; either TRBD1 or TRBD2 may supply D (6 bases each). Trimming cost V 7 bases and J 3 bases, with 13 bases left between them. The CDR3 is 12 amino acids. The germline CDR1 and CDR2 sequences are SQVTM and ANQGSEA. CDR3 residues: CSGQDGGYEQYF. The DNA for the CDR3 is TGCAGCGGACAGGACGGGGGCTACGAGCAGTACTTC.

With respect to this clonotype: The germline gene is not matched at one end of the junction; a read error may be the cause. The chain has TRBV5-1 and TRBJ2-3, with 15 positions matching TRBD2. The CDR3 sequence is 16 residues long. Germline assignment: CDR1 SGHRS and CDR2 YFSETQ. The CDR3 nucleotides read TGCGCCAGCAGCCCAGGACTAGCGGGGGGGCCAGATACGCGGTATTTT. Its translation: CASSPGLAGGPDTRYF.

The chain couples TRBV10-3 to TRBJ1-5, with D possibly TRBD1 on 6 matching bases. Looked up from germline, CDR1 is ENHRY and CDR2 is SYGVKD. Trimming left V 2 bases short and J 3 bases short, with 11 bases between. This CDR3 contains 15 residues. The CDR3 nucleotides read TGTGCCATCAGTGAGGAGGGGGTATCCAATCAGCCCCAGCATTTT. It is translated as CAISEEGVSNQPQHF.

On this clonotype: This likely comes from a read error, as the CDR3 has no conserved phenylalanine or tryptophan at its end. The chain is built from TRBV7-2 and TRBJ2-6; D not resolved. V shed 4 bases and J shed 0 bases, with 13 bases lying between them. The CDR3 consists of 17 residues. In germline, CDR1 is SGHTA, CDR2 FQGNSA. CDR3 sequence reads: CASSSGTRVSGANVLTS. The DNA for the CDR3 is TGTGCCAGCAGCTCGGGTACAAGGGTCTCTGGGGCCAACGTCCTGACTTCC.

This chain joins TRBV28 and TRBJ1-4, with D unclear. This CDR3 region has 13 residues. Germline V lookup: CDR1 MDHEN, CDR2 SYDVKM. V was pared by 2 bases and J by 7 bases, with 8 bases between. The CDR3 DNA reads TGTGCCAGCAGTTTAGACGAATTTGAAAAACTGTTTTTT. Amino acid sequence: CASSLDEFEKLFF.

This clonotype was seen a single time. The chain carries TRBV7-9 and TRBJ2-7; D unresolved. Germline V CDR1 and CDR2: SEHNR, FQNEAQ (reference sequence). Trimming pared 1 base from V and 4 bases from J, leaving 8 bases between. The CDR3 has 13 residues. Written as DNA, the CDR3 is TGTGCCAGCAGCTTAGATACTCTTTACGAGCAGTACTTC. This codes for CASSLDTLYEQYF.

This clonotype came up a few times. The chain links TRBV4-3 to TRBJ1-2, with D possibly being TRBD1 (5 bases). Germline CDR1 is LGHNA and CDR2 is YSLEER. This CDR3 has 16 residues. V was trimmed by 0 bases and J by 2 bases, leaving 13 bases between them. The CDR3 nucleotides are TGCGCCAGCAGCCAAGATGGAAGGACAAGCAACTATGGCTACACCTTC. Encoded protein: CASSQDGRTSNYGYTF.

V gene TRBV5-1 combines with J gene TRBJ2-3, with 8 bases aligning to TRBD1. The V segment lost 2 bases and the J segment 2 bases; nucleotides outside the gene matches: 7. The germline V gene has CDR1 SGHRS and CDR2 YFSETQ. The CDR3 has 16 residues. Written as DNA, the CDR3 is TGCGCCAGCAGCTTAGTTCCGGACAGGGTCACAGATACGCAGTATTTT. This encodes CASSLVPDRVTDTQYF.

The table lists this clonotype with a few counts. The chain employs TRBV27 and TRBJ2-7; a possible D gene is TRBD1 (6 bases). Germline CDR1 is MNHEY and CDR2 is SMNVEV (reference sequence). Trimming took off 0 bases at V and 6 bases at J, with 9 bases between the two ends. The CDR3 has 13 residues. The CDR3 loop is CASSLSQGREQYF. The CDR3 DNA is TGTGCCAGCAGTTTATCTCAGGGGCGCGAGCAGTACTTC.

V usage is TRBV27 and J usage is TRBJ1-2; D is possibly TRBD1 (6 bases). Germline V CDR1 and CDR2: MNHEY, SMNVEV (reference sequence). The length of the CDR3 is 16 residues. V lost 2 bases and J 4 bases, leaving 17 bases between the germline ends. Written as DNA, the CDR3 is TGTGCCAGCAGTTTAAATCCAACCAGGGGTCTCTATGGCTACACCTTC. Amino acids: CASSLNPTRGLYGYTF.

This clonotype has just one count. The gene calls are TRBV12-3 or TRBV12-4 and TRBJ1-4, with TRBD1 identical over 7 bases. The junction had 7 bases not matched to a gene; V was cut back by 3 bases and J by 3 bases. The CDR3 extends over 16 amino acids. The CDR3: CASSFRQGVPNEKLFF. The CDR3 DNA is TGTGCCAGCAGTTTTAGACAGGGAGTACCTAATGAAAAACTGTTTTTT.

The chain joins TRBV24-1 to TRBJ1-2; 8 bases are a match to TRBD1. V was pared by 3 bases and J by 4 bases, with 3 bases of the junction left unmatched. Germline values: CDR1 KGHDR, CDR2 SFDVKD. This CDR3 is built from 14 residues. The DNA for the CDR3 is TGTGCCACCAGTGATGACAGGGGATTCTATGGCTACACCTTC. Amino acid sequence: CATSDDRGFYGYTF.

V usage is TRBV20-1 and J usage is TRBJ1-2; tentative D call: TRBD1 (5 bases). The CDR3 runs to 14 residues. Per germline, CDR1 DFQATT and CDR2 SNEGSKA (reference sequence). V lost 1 base to trimming and J lost 1 base, with 10 bases between them. The chain's CDR3 is CSARGLTDNYGYTF. CDR3 DNA: TGCAGTGCTAGAGGCCTGACAGATAACTATGGCTACACCTTC.

This clonotype came up a few times. V gene TRBV5-1 combines with J gene TRBJ1-2; 9 nucleotides agree with TRBD1. Germline CDR1 and CDR2: SGHRS and YFSETQ. CDR3 size: 18 residues. J gave up 3 bases and V 0 bases, and 12 bases lay outside the gene matches. The CDR3 here is CASSLDGTGFNLDYGYTF. For the CDR3, the DNA is TGCGCCAGCAGCTTGGACGGGACAGGGTTCAATCTAGACTATGGCTACACCTTC.

The V gene is TRBV11-2, the J gene TRBJ2-3; 9 positions match TRBD1. V shed 4 bases and J 2 bases; nucleotides not matched to a gene: 7. Germline V lookup: CDR1 SGHAT, CDR2 FQNNGV. The CDR3 sequence is 16 residues long. The CDR3 loop reads CASSSGQGKDTDTQYF. CDR3 DNA: TGTGCCAGCAGCTCGGGACAGGGAAAAGACACAGATACGCAGTATTTT.

The chain recombines TRBV9 with TRBJ1-2; 9 bases agree with TRBD1. V shed 4 bases and J 8 bases; nucleotides not matched to a gene: 12. The CDR3 runs to 15 residues. Germline-derived CDR1 and CDR2 are SGDLS and YYNGEE. The CDR3 DNA follows: TGTGCCAGCAGCTCCGTAGGGGACAGGGTAACCGGCTACACCTTC. Encoded protein: CASSSVGDRVTGYTF.

The chain combines TRBV2 with TRBJ2-7, with TRBD2 matching over 13 bases. The CDR3 has 20 amino acids. In germline, CDR1 is SNHLY, CDR2 FYNNEI. The junction had 12 bases not matched to a gene; V was cut back by 0 bases and J by 1 base. DNA for the CDR3: TGTGCCAGCAGTGAAGCCACAGGGGATTCGGGACTAGCGGGATCCTACGAGCAGTACTTC. It specifies CASSEATGDSGLAGSYEQYF.

A few counts support this clonotype. V is TRBV29-1 and J is TRBJ1-1, with no clear D. This CDR3 spans 10 amino acids. Germline CDR1 is SQVTM and CDR2 is ANQGSEA. The V end lost 4 bases, the J end lost 4 bases, and 4 bases lay between the germline ends. CDR3 coding DNA: TGCAGCGTTGGGGTCACTGAAGCTTTCTTT. Its protein product is CSVGVTEAFF. The entire variable domain, with the rest obtained from reference TRBV29-1 and TRBJ1-1, is as follows: SAVISQKPSRDICQRGTSLTIQCQVDSQVTMMFWYRQQPGQSLTLIATANQGSEATYESGFVIDKFPISRPNLTFSTLTVSNMSPEDSSIYLCSVGVTEAFFGQGTRLTVV.